A selection of T cell receptor beta chains follows, all from one sample in a study of Ad26.COV2.S vaccination and SARS-CoV-2 variants. The repertoire was sequenced with immunoSEQ multiplex PCR; TCRdb's copy has only in-frame clones and lacks some. The data contain over 400,000 clones, 75% to 90% of them singletons. Material: peripheral blood, obtained in a trial of Ad26.COV2.S vaccine versus placebo. These TCRs come from a person aged 18-60 years who received the Ad26.COV2.S COVID-19 vaccine or a placebo. Both conserved end residues are part of each CDR3. A D gene is named only where the DNA matches it firmly. A clone size is listed for some rows: how often the clone was seen (once, few, many), or a class if it is expanded.

>TRBD2|TRBJ2-5|few|TRBV5-6
TGTGCCAGCAGCTTGCGGGCGGGAGTTCGAGAGACCCAGTACTTC
CASSLRAGVRETQYF
>.|TRBJ2-1|.|TRBV5-1
TGCGCCAGCAGCATTTGGACTTCAAGCTCCTACAATGAGCAGTTCTTC
CASSIWTSSSYNEQFF
>.|TRBJ2-2|once|TRBV18
TGTGCCAGCTCACCACCGTTCCCTGCTAACACCGGGGAGCTGTTTTTT
CASSPPFPANTGELFF
>TRBD1|TRBJ1-5|.|TRBV19
TGTGCCAGTAGTTATACGGGACAGTTTAATCAGCCCCAGCATTTT
CASSYTGQFNQPQHF
>.|TRBJ2-7|.|TRBV6-2/TRBV6-3
TGTGCCAGCAGTGAGTTTGGCAGGACAGCCTACGAGCAGTACTTC
CASSEFGRTAYEQYF
>.|TRBJ1-2|.|TRBV24-1
TGTGCCACCAGCGCAGGCACAGGACCCTATGGCTACACCTTC
CATSAGTGPYGYTF
>.|TRBJ2-5|.|TRBV5-1
TGCGCCAGCAGCTTCGGCCTTAAAGAGACCCAGTACTTC
CASSFGLKETQYF
>TRBD1|TRBJ1-2|once|TRBV19
TGTGCCAGTAGTACCCCTCCCGGGACAGGGGGCTCTAACTATGGCTACACCTTC
CASSTPPGTGGSNYGYTF
>TRBD2|TRBJ2-3|.|TRBV11-3
TGTGCCAGCAGCACTAGCGGGACAGATACGCAGTATTTT
CASSTSGTDTQYF
>TRBD2|TRBJ2-3|.|TRBV11-2
TGTGCCAGCAGCCACCCGACTAGCGGGAGACTATTCACAGATACGCAGTATTTT
CASSHPTSGRLFTDTQYF
>.|TRBJ1-5|.|TRBV15
TGTGCCACCAGCAGGTATGGGACGGAAAATAGCAATCAGCCCCAGCATTTT
CATSRYGTENSNQPQHF
>TRBD1|TRBJ2-1|few|TRBV6-4
TGTGCCAGCAGTGGGACAGGAGGCTCCTACAATGAGCAGTTCTTC
CASSGTGGSYNEQFF
>.|TRBJ2-2|.|TRBV12-3/TRBV12-4
TGTGCCAGCAGCCCCCTCGGCGGCGGGGAGCTGTTTTTT
CASSPLGGGELFF
>.|TRBJ2-7|.|TRBV25-1
TGTGCCAGCAGTGAATGGGGGCAGTTGGGTCGCGAGCAGTACTTC
CASSEWGQLGREQYF
>.|TRBJ2-5|.|TRBV5-1
TGCGCCAGCAGCTTGCTACAGAACCAAGAGACCCAGTACTTC
CASSLLQNQETQYF
>.|TRBJ2-3|once|TRBV24-1
TGTGCCACCGCTGCCCGGGATTCTCACACAGATACGCAGTATTTT
CATAARDSHTDTQYF
>.|TRBJ1-3|.|TRBV30
TGTGCCTGGACAAAAGGGACTGGAAACACCATATATTTT
CAWTKGTGNTIYF
>.|TRBJ1-5|.|TRBV7-9
TGTGCCAGCAGCCTAAAACGGGGGGACCAGCCCCAGCATTTT
CASSLKRGDQPQHF